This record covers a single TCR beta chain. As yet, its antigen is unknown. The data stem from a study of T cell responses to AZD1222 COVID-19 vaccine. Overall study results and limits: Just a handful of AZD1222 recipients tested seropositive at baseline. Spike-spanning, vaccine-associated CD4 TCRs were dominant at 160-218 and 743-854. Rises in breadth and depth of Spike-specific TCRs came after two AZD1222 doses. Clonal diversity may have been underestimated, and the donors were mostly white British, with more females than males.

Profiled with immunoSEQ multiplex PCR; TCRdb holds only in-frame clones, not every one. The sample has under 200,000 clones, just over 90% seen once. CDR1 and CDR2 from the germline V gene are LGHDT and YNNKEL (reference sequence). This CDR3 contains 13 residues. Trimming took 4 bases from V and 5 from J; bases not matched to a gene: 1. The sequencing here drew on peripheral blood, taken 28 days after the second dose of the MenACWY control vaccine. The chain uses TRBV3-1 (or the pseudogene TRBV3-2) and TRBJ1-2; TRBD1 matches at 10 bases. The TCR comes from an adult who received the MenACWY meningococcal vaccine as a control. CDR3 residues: CASSLGQGYGYTF. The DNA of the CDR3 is TGTGCCAGCAGCCTGGGACAGGGGTATGGCTACACCTTC.